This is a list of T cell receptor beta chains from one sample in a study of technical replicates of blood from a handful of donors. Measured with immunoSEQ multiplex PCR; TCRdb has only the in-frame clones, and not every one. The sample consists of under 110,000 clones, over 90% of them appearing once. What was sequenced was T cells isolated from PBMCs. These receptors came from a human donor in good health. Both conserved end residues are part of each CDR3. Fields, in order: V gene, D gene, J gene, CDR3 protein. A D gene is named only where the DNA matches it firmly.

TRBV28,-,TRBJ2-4,CASSYPSHGVVKNIQYF
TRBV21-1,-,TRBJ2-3,CASSKSATGGTDTQYF
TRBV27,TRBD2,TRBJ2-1,CASSLRIGTSGIGDEQFF
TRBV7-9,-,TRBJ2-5,CASSFSLSGGETQYF
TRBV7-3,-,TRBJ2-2,CASSLERFTGELFF
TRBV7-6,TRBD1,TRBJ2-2,CASSLARQGRTGELFF
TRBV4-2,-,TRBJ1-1,CASSQVSLMNTEAFF
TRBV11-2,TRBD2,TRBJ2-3,CASSLEGGGAPDTQYF
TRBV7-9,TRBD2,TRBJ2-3,CASSFPGLAGDTHPDTQYF
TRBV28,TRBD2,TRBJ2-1,CASSFFFRSGTSGRSSYNEQFF
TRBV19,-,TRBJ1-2,CASRIGGGNYGYTF